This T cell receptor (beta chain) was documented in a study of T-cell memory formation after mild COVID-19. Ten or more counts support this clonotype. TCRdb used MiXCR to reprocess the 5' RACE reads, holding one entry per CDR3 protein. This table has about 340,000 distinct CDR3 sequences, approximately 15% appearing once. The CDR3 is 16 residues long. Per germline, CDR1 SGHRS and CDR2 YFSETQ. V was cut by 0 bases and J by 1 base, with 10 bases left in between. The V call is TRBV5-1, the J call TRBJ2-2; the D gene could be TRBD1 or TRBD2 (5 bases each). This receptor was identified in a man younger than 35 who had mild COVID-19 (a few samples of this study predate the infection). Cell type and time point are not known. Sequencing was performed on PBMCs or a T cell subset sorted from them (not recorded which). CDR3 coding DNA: TGCGCCAGCAGCTTGGACCCGGGACGGAACACCGGGGAGCTGTTTTTT. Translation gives CASSLDPGRNTGELFF.